The 2 T cell receptor beta chains below all came from one sample that was sequenced in a study of cytomegalovirus exposure and HLA in healthy donors. TCRdb's table, derived via immunoSEQ multiplex PCR, lists solely in-frame clones and lacks some. Here the sample spans about 65,000 clones, approximately 90% being singletons. The sample consisted of PBMCs. These TCRs come from a woman younger than 35 in good health and CMV-seronegative.

This chain connects TRBV7-9 to TRBJ2-7; tentative D call: TRBD2 (6 bases). Germline CDR1 and CDR2: SEHNR and FQNEAQ (reference sequence). The V end lost 3 bases, the J end lost 5 bases, and 17 bases lay between the germline ends. The CDR3 extends over 15 amino acids. DNA of the CDR3: TGTGCCAGCAGCTTGGGCAGACTAGAGTCCCACGAGCAGTACTTC. It yields the protein CASSLGRLESHEQYF.

This sequence joins TRBV7-9 and TRBJ2-3, with D unresolved. CDR1 is SEHNR, CDR2 FQNEAQ, per germline (reference sequence). V was shortened by 0 bases and J by 4 bases, with 5 bases between the two germline ends. The CDR3 runs 13 residues. The CDR3 DNA follows: TGTGCCAGCAGCTTAGCCTCGGCAGATACGCAGTATTTT. Amino acid sequence: CASSLASADTQYF.